The clone carrying this TCR beta chain was picked up a small number of times. Germline CDR1 SQVTM, CDR2 ANQGSEA. The CDR3 has 12 amino acids. Trimming shortened V by 4 bases and J by 5 bases, and 8 bases separated the two germline ends. TCRdb called the 5' RACE reads again in MiXCR, with one record for every CDR3 protein. The sample has a few hundred thousand distinct CDR3 sequences; roughly 9% are singletons. This sample is drawn from a study of identical twins. Sequenced material: naive T cells sorted from blood. The TCR comes from a woman in her 50s in good health. The chain has TRBV29-1 and TRBJ2-2; D remains unclear. The CDR3 nucleotides read TGCAGCGTTGGGTGGGGTACCGGGGAGCTGTTTTTT. Translated, it gives CSVGWGTGELFF.